This is a list of T cell receptor beta chains from one sample in a study of spatial heterogeneity in lung cancer. TCRdb re-called the 5' RACE reads with MiXCR, one entry per CDR3 protein. The sample shows fewer than 5,500 distinct CDR3 sequences, roughly 10% of them seen only once. Source: lung tumor tissue, taken at surgery. The receptors derive from a female donor with early-stage non-small cell lung cancer. CDR3s include the opening cysteine and the closing phenylalanine or tryptophan. The D gene is left open where the match is weak. Not all rows give a size; the values are once, few, many and, for expanded clones, a class.

j_call: TRBJ1-2; v_call: TRBV7-8; d_call: -; clone_size: -; cdr3_aa: CASSLLPTEYGYTF; cdr3_nt: TGTGCCAGCAGCTTATTACCGACGGAGTATGGCTACACCTTC
j_call: TRBJ1-2; v_call: TRBV6-5; d_call: -; clone_size: many; cdr3_aa: CASSYYRDQGYTF; cdr3_nt: TGTGCCAGCAGTTACTACCGGGACCAGGGCTACACCTTC
j_call: TRBJ1-1; v_call: TRBV12-3/TRBV12-4; d_call: TRBD1; clone_size: -; cdr3_aa: CASNRDRMNTEAFF; cdr3_nt: TGTGCCAGTAACCGGGACAGGATGAACACTGAAGCTTTCTTT
j_call: TRBJ1-3; v_call: TRBV7-9; d_call: -; clone_size: medium-sized; cdr3_aa: CASSSQTAMGNTIYF; cdr3_nt: TGTGCCAGCAGCTCTCAGACAGCTATGGGAAACACCATATATTTT
j_call: TRBJ1-2; v_call: TRBV28; d_call: TRBD1; clone_size: many; cdr3_aa: CASSRQGIYGYTF; cdr3_nt: TGTGCCAGCAGCAGACAGGGGATCTATGGCTACACCTTC
j_call: TRBJ2-7; v_call: TRBV28; d_call: -; clone_size: few; cdr3_aa: CASSFSREQYF; cdr3_nt: TGTGCCAGCAGTTTTAGTCGCGAGCAGTACTTC
j_call: TRBJ1-5; v_call: TRBV7-2; d_call: -; clone_size: medium-sized; cdr3_aa: CASSPSRGVQPQHF; cdr3_nt: TGTGCCAGCAGCCCTAGCCGGGGGGTACAGCCCCAGCATTTT
j_call: TRBJ2-5; v_call: TRBV5-4; d_call: TRBD2; clone_size: -; cdr3_aa: CASSSGGLAGAGETQYF; cdr3_nt: TGTGCCAGCAGCTCGGGGGGTCTAGCGGGAGCTGGGGAGACCCAGTACTTC
j_call: TRBJ2-5; v_call: TRBV6-1; d_call: -; clone_size: -; cdr3_aa: CASSGRRTYQETQYF; cdr3_nt: TGTGCCAGCAGTGGGAGAAGGACGTACCAAGAGACCCAGTACTTC
j_call: TRBJ1-2; v_call: TRBV4-2; d_call: -; clone_size: few; cdr3_aa: CASSPPTNYGYTF; cdr3_nt: TGTGCCAGCAGCCCCCCCACTAACTATGGCTACACCTTC
j_call: TRBJ1-6; v_call: TRBV5-1; d_call: -; clone_size: few; cdr3_aa: CASSLAPQSPLHF; cdr3_nt: TGCGCCAGCAGCTTGGCCCCACAGTCACCCCTCCACTTT
j_call: TRBJ1-3; v_call: TRBV28; d_call: -; clone_size: medium-sized; cdr3_aa: CASSLWAGSGFSGNTIYF; cdr3_nt: TGTGCCAGCAGTTTATGGGCAGGGTCAGGGTTCTCTGGAAACACCATATATTTT
j_call: TRBJ2-3; v_call: TRBV5-4; d_call: -; clone_size: medium-sized; cdr3_aa: CASSLADTQYF; cdr3_nt: TGTGCCAGCAGCTTGGCAGATACGCAGTATTTT
j_call: TRBJ2-5; v_call: TRBV7-9; d_call: TRBD2; clone_size: medium-sized; cdr3_aa: CASSLLGGGREETQYF; cdr3_nt: TGTGCCAGCAGCTTATTGGGCGGGGGGCGCGAAGAGACCCAGTACTTC
j_call: TRBJ1-3; v_call: TRBV19; d_call: TRBD1; clone_size: medium-sized; cdr3_aa: CASSPTGTGGAGRNTIYF; cdr3_nt: TGTGCCAGTAGTCCAACCGGGACAGGGGGCGCGGGTAGGAACACCATATATTTT
j_call: TRBJ2-1; v_call: TRBV5-1; d_call: -; clone_size: few; cdr3_aa: CASSLFGHEQFF; cdr3_nt: TGCGCCAGCAGCTTGTTTGGCCATGAGCAGTTCTTC
j_call: TRBJ2-4; v_call: TRBV5-6; d_call: TRBD2; clone_size: medium-sized; cdr3_aa: CASSSDGGRAKNIQYF; cdr3_nt: TGTGCCAGCAGCTCGGACGGCGGGAGGGCCAAAAACATTCAGTACTTC
j_call: TRBJ2-6; v_call: TRBV6-1; d_call: TRBD1; clone_size: many; cdr3_aa: CASRDRASSGANVLTF; cdr3_nt: TGTGCCAGCAGGGACAGGGCCTCCTCTGGGGCCAACGTCCTGACTTTC
j_call: TRBJ2-4; v_call: TRBV18; d_call: -; clone_size: medium-sized; cdr3_aa: CASSPWGQQLAKNIQYF; cdr3_nt: TGTGCCAGCTCACCATGGGGCCAGCAACTAGCCAAAAACATTCAGTACTTC
j_call: TRBJ1-1; v_call: TRBV20-1; d_call: -; clone_size: -; cdr3_aa: CSEKRANTEAFF; cdr3_nt: TGCAGTGAGAAGAGGGCAAACACTGAAGCTTTCTTT
j_call: TRBJ1-1; v_call: TRBV7-9; d_call: -; clone_size: medium-sized; cdr3_aa: CASSLGWAGNTEAFF; cdr3_nt: TGTGCCAGCAGCTTAGGGTGGGCAGGGAACACTGAAGCTTTCTTT
j_call: TRBJ1-4; v_call: TRBV20-1; d_call: TRBD1; clone_size: many; cdr3_aa: CSARATGEWTTNEKLFF; cdr3_nt: TGCAGTGCTAGAGCGACAGGGGAATGGACGACTAATGAAAAACTGTTTTTT
j_call: TRBJ2-2; v_call: TRBV19; d_call: -; clone_size: -; cdr3_aa: CASSGGPNTGELFF; cdr3_nt: TGTGCCAGTAGTGGGGGCCCGAACACCGGGGAGCTGTTTTTT
j_call: TRBJ2-3; v_call: TRBV7-9; d_call: -; clone_size: medium-sized; cdr3_aa: CASSLALAHPRYF; cdr3_nt: TGTGCCAGCAGCTTAGCGCTGGCTCATCCCCGGTATTTT
j_call: TRBJ1-5; v_call: TRBV4-3; d_call: -; clone_size: -; cdr3_aa: CASSQDLADQPQHF; cdr3_nt: TGCGCCAGCAGCCAAGATCTCGCCGACCAGCCCCAGCATTTT
j_call: TRBJ1-6; v_call: TRBV19; d_call: -; clone_size: -; cdr3_aa: CASISRHGNSPLHF; cdr3_nt: TGTGCCAGTATCTCTCGGCATGGGAATTCACCCCTCCACTTT
j_call: TRBJ2-1; v_call: TRBV6-6; d_call: -; clone_size: medium-sized; cdr3_aa: CASSSRLGLYNEQFF; cdr3_nt: TGTGCCAGCAGTTCACGCCTGGGACTCTACAATGAGCAGTTCTTC
j_call: TRBJ1-1; v_call: TRBV6-6; d_call: -; clone_size: few; cdr3_aa: CASSYIGVSTEAFF; cdr3_nt: TGTGCCAGCAGTTACATTGGGGTAAGCACTGAAGCTTTCTTT
j_call: TRBJ1-5; v_call: TRBV5-6; d_call: -; clone_size: medium-sized; cdr3_aa: CASSFQGYQPQHF; cdr3_nt: TGTGCCAGCAGCTTCCAGGGGTATCAGCCCCAGCATTTT
j_call: TRBJ2-1; v_call: TRBV6-1; d_call: TRBD1; clone_size: many; cdr3_aa: CASSEARGLYNEQFF; cdr3_nt: TGTGCCAGCAGTGAAGCAAGGGGGCTCTACAATGAGCAGTTCTTC
j_call: TRBJ2-1; v_call: TRBV6-2/TRBV6-3; d_call: -; clone_size: many; cdr3_aa: CASRDGEKAGNNEQFF; cdr3_nt: TGTGCCAGCAGGGATGGAGAAAAGGCAGGGAACAATGAGCAGTTCTTC
j_call: TRBJ1-4; v_call: TRBV19; d_call: -; clone_size: medium-sized; cdr3_aa: CASSILDASELFF; cdr3_nt: TGTGCCAGTAGTATCCTGGACGCCAGCGAACTGTTTTTT
j_call: TRBJ2-7; v_call: TRBV6-2/TRBV6-3; d_call: TRBD2; clone_size: many; cdr3_aa: CASSWTSGSYEQYF; cdr3_nt: TGTGCCAGCAGTTGGACTAGCGGGAGTTACGAGCAGTACTTC
j_call: TRBJ2-3; v_call: TRBV9; d_call: TRBD2; clone_size: medium-sized; cdr3_aa: CASSFGLAATDTQYF; cdr3_nt: TGTGCCAGCAGCTTCGGACTAGCGGCCACAGATACGCAGTATTTT
j_call: TRBJ2-1; v_call: TRBV14; d_call: TRBD2; clone_size: few; cdr3_aa: CASSQGSGSSYNEQFF; cdr3_nt: TGTGCCAGCAGCCAAGGGAGCGGGAGCTCCTACAATGAGCAGTTCTTC
j_call: TRBJ2-1; v_call: TRBV5-8; d_call: -; clone_size: -; cdr3_aa: CASSSPMSGARMNEQFF; cdr3_nt: TGTGCCAGCAGCTCCCCCATGTCGGGGGCGCGTATGAATGAGCAGTTCTTC
j_call: TRBJ2-2; v_call: TRBV19; d_call: -; clone_size: few; cdr3_aa: CASSHWTANTGELFF; cdr3_nt: TGTGCCAGTAGCCATTGGACAGCGAACACCGGGGAGCTGTTTTTT
j_call: TRBJ1-2; v_call: TRBV7-2; d_call: -; clone_size: medium-sized; cdr3_aa: CASSLVGRGTYGYTF; cdr3_nt: TGTGCCAGCAGCTTAGTAGGAAGGGGAACCTATGGCTACACCTTC
j_call: TRBJ2-6; v_call: TRBV7-3; d_call: TRBD1; clone_size: many; cdr3_aa: CASSLTVTWDSFSGANVLTF; cdr3_nt: TGTGCCAGCAGCTTAACGGTCACATGGGACAGCTTCTCTGGGGCCAACGTCCTGACTTTC
j_call: TRBJ2-1; v_call: TRBV5-1; d_call: TRBD2; clone_size: medium-sized; cdr3_aa: CASSPISGSVSNEQFF; cdr3_nt: TGCGCCAGCAGCCCTATTAGCGGGAGCGTGTCCAATGAGCAGTTCTTC
j_call: TRBJ2-7; v_call: TRBV13; d_call: -; clone_size: medium-sized; cdr3_aa: CASSFFGKKYEQYF; cdr3_nt: TGTGCCAGCAGCTTTTTCGGAAAAAAATACGAGCAGTACTTC
j_call: TRBJ1-1; v_call: TRBV2; d_call: TRBD1; clone_size: medium-sized; cdr3_aa: CASSFQGETTEAFF; cdr3_nt: TGTGCCAGCAGTTTCCAGGGGGAGACCACTGAAGCTTTCTTT
j_call: TRBJ2-3; v_call: TRBV29-1; d_call: TRBD2; clone_size: many; cdr3_aa: CSGGLAMGTDTQYF; cdr3_nt: TGCAGCGGGGGACTAGCGATGGGTACAGATACGCAGTATTTT
j_call: TRBJ2-1; v_call: TRBV28; d_call: -; clone_size: many; cdr3_aa: CASRRGVGTYNEQFF; cdr3_nt: TGTGCCAGCAGAAGAGGGGTTGGCACCTACAATGAGCAGTTCTTC
j_call: TRBJ2-7; v_call: TRBV10-3; d_call: -; clone_size: few; cdr3_aa: CAISALSYEQYF; cdr3_nt: TGTGCCATCAGTGCTTTGAGCTACGAGCAGTACTTC
j_call: TRBJ2-6; v_call: TRBV24-1; d_call: -; clone_size: medium-sized; cdr3_aa: CATSDRITAGANVLTF; cdr3_nt: TGTGCCACCAGTGATCGTATCACGGCAGGGGCCAACGTCCTGACTTTC
j_call: TRBJ1-1; v_call: TRBV5-1; d_call: -; clone_size: medium-sized; cdr3_aa: CASSLTGNTEAFF; cdr3_nt: TGCGCCAGCAGCCTCACCGGGAACACTGAAGCTTTCTTT
j_call: TRBJ2-2; v_call: TRBV15; d_call: TRBD2; clone_size: -; cdr3_aa: CATSRIIAGATGELFF; cdr3_nt: TGTGCCACCAGCAGAATTATAGCGGGAGCTACCGGGGAGCTGTTTTTT
j_call: TRBJ2-1; v_call: TRBV5-4; d_call: TRBD2; clone_size: -; cdr3_aa: CASSPPGTSIHEQFF; cdr3_nt: TGTGCCAGCAGCCCCCCCGGGACTAGCATCCATGAGCAGTTCTTC